This T cell receptor (beta chain) was captured by sequencing in a study of T cell clonotyping in hematopoietic cell transplantation. Clones were read by immunoSEQ multiplex PCR, and TCRdb kept only the in-frame ones, dropping some. Among under 6,000 clones listed, about 93% were seen once. With respect to this clone: Its antigen is still unknown.

The germline CDR1 and CDR2 sequences are SGDLS and YYNGEE. Trimming cost V 2 bases and J 8 bases; bases outside gene matches: 6. The CDR3 totals 15 residues. Regarding the study as a whole: Pathologically expanded recipient clonotypes increased progressively from day 30 to day 180 as diversity fell. Without cell sorting, CD4 versus CD8 contributions remain unresolved. Few recipient clonotypes overlapped donors; over 95% were de novo at given depth.

Blood collection times were about day -28 and days 30, 100, 180 posttransplant. The TCR was taken from a male patient aged 55 to 69 who had an allogeneic stem cell transplant from a related donor, so the T cells may come from the graft donor. Some clones in this sample may be carry-over from other donors' samples. The source was PBMCs, collected 180 days after allogeneic stem cell transplant. The V and J genes are TRBV9 and TRBJ1-6; 8 bases agree with TRBD1. In nucleotides, the CDR3 is TGTGCCAGCAGCGTTTCCTCGGGACAGGATTCACCCCTCCACTTT. This encodes CASSVSSGQDSPLHF. The complete variable domain, with remaining parts taken from reference TRBV9 and TRBJ1-6, reads DSGVTQTPKHLITATGQRVTLRCSPRSGDLSVYWYQQSLDQGLQFLIQYYNGEERAKGNILERFSAQQFPDLHSELNLSSLELGDSALYFCASSVSSGQDSPLHFGNGTRLTVT.